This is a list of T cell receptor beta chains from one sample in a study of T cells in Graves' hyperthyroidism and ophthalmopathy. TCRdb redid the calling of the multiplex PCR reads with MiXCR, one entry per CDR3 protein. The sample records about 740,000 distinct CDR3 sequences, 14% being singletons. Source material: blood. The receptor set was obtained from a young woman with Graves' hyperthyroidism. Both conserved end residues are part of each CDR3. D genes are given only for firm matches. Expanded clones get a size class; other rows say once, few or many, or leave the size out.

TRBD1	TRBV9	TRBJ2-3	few	CASSVGDRGFVRDTQYF
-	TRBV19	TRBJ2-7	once	CASRGPRGQQYF
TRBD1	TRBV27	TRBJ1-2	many	CASSPIPGRGQTHNYGYTF
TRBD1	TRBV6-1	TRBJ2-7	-	CASSEEGASFYEQYF
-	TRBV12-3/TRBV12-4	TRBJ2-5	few	CASSFWRSETQYF
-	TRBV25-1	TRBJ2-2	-	CASSEPTVGTGELFF
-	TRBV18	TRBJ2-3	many	CASSRTTGIADTQYF
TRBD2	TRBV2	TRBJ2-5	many	CASRVEGGSQETQYF
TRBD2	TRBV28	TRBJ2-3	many	CASRYKCPARIAGAFSSTDTQYF
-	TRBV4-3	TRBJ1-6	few	CASSQEDRSPLHF
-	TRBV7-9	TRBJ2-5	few	CASSSRTAGETQYF
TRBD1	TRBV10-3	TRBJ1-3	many	CAISRDRVDAGNTIYF
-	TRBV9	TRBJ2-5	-	CASAVGTFQETQYF
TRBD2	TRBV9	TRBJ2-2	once	CASSARRTSGRATVGELFF
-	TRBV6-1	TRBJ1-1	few	CASTLLKVARTEAFF
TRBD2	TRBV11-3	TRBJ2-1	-	CASSLELAGGHEQFF
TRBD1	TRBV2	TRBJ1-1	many	CASSLDRALMNTEAFF
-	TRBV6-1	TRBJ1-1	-	CASWRANTEAFF
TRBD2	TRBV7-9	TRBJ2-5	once	CASSLSRGTSGKETQYF
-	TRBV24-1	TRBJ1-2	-	CATSAGQFYGYTF
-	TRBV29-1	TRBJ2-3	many	CSVGPQGAGTDTQYF
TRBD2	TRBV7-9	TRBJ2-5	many	CASSYGTTQETQYF
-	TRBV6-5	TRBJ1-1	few	CASSYSILNLRFEAFF
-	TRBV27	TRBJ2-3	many	CASRQSREVHADTQYF
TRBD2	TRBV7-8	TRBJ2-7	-	CASSFWLAGDEQYF
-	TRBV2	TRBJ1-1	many	CASRQSMNTEAFF
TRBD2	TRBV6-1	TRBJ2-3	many	CASSEGSGRTDTQYF
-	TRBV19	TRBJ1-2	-	CASSRDSSSNYGYTF
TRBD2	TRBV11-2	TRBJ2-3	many	CASSTRTSGYGDTQYF
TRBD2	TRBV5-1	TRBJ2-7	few	CASSLVPSILAGGRWSYEQYF
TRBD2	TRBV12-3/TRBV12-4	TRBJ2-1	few	CASSRPGLAGQGSEQFF
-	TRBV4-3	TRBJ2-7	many	CASSQDVGYEQYF
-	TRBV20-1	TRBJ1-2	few	CSARGGEGNYGYTF
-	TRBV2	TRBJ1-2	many	CASSAYRVGSGYTF
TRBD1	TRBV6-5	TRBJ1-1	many	CASSYSAGTGYQSTEAFF
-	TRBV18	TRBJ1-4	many	CASSGDSPRGEKLFF
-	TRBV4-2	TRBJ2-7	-	CASSQVEDGYEQYF
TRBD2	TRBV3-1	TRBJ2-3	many	CASSHPVAGVLTDTQYF
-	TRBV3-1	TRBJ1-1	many	CASSQIGTRGTEAFF
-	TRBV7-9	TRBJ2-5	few	CASSLRVLWDGFQETQYF
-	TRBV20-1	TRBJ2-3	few	CSARDNPAYSTDTQYF
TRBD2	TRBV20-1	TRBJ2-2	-	CSARGGTSGRNSMGELFF
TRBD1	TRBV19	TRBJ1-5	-	CASSIADRGSNQPQHF
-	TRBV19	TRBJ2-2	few	CASSLVRGGELFF
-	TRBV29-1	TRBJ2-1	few	CRRGAGGQFF
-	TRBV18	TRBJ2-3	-	CASSQDQTGTDTQYF